This entry features one T cell receptor (beta chain) sequence. No antigen is known for it. This sample stems from a study of blood T cells in healthy people across ages. At the level of the study: Per every two T cells, about one barcoded beta molecule was captured by template switching.

Germline V gene data show CDR1 as SGHTA and CDR2 as FQGNSA. There are 15 residues in the CDR3. Trimming cost V 6 bases and J 0 bases, with 15 bases left between them. The second PCR ran about 6 to 11 cycles with a sample-barcoded 5' primer and J-beta primers. Each TCR beta cDNA got a 12-nucleotide random molecular identifier. MiXCR, run by TCRdb on the 5' RACE reads, gives a single entry per CDR3 protein. The data contain 350,000 to 450,000 distinct CDR3 sequences, approximately 47% of them singletons. Findings of the study overall: Strong correlation existed between TCR beta diversity and naive T cell percentage. A conclusive naive versus antigen-experienced comparison was prevented by the unsorted PBMCs.

The V gene is TRBV7-2, the J gene TRBJ2-7; D is perhaps TRBD1 or TRBD2 (6 bases each). The clonotype comes from a man aged 60 to 69 in good health. The sequenced material came from blood. The CDR3 loop is CASRRQEGVSYEQYF. The CDR3 nucleotides read TGTGCCAGCAGACGACAGGAGGGCGTCTCCTACGAGCAGTACTTC.